This T cell receptor (beta chain) was identified in a study of T cells after yellow fever vaccination. This clonotype was recorded at least ten times. From the 5' RACE reads, TCRdb called clonotypes with MiXCR, one entry per CDR3 protein. The table lists 25,000 to 40,000 distinct CDR3 sequences, more than 6.5% of them singletons. Sequences were derived from PBMCs, either bulk or a sorted T-cell subset (CD4+, CD8+, memory, or dextramer-sorted; not recorded which), sampled on the day of the first yellow fever vaccination. This receptor was identified in a man aged 18 to 29 who received the YFV17D yellow fever vaccine.

This CDR3 is CASSEGPRVRHTQYF. The CDR3 nucleotides are TGTGCCAGCAGTGAGGGTCCCCGGGTCAGGCATACGCAGTATTTT. The rearrangement links TRBV25-1 to TRBJ2-3; D uncertain. The CDR3 covers 15 residues. Trimming pared 3 bases from V and 7 bases from J, leaving 17 bases between. Germline V gene data show CDR1 as MGHDK and CDR2 as SYGVNS.